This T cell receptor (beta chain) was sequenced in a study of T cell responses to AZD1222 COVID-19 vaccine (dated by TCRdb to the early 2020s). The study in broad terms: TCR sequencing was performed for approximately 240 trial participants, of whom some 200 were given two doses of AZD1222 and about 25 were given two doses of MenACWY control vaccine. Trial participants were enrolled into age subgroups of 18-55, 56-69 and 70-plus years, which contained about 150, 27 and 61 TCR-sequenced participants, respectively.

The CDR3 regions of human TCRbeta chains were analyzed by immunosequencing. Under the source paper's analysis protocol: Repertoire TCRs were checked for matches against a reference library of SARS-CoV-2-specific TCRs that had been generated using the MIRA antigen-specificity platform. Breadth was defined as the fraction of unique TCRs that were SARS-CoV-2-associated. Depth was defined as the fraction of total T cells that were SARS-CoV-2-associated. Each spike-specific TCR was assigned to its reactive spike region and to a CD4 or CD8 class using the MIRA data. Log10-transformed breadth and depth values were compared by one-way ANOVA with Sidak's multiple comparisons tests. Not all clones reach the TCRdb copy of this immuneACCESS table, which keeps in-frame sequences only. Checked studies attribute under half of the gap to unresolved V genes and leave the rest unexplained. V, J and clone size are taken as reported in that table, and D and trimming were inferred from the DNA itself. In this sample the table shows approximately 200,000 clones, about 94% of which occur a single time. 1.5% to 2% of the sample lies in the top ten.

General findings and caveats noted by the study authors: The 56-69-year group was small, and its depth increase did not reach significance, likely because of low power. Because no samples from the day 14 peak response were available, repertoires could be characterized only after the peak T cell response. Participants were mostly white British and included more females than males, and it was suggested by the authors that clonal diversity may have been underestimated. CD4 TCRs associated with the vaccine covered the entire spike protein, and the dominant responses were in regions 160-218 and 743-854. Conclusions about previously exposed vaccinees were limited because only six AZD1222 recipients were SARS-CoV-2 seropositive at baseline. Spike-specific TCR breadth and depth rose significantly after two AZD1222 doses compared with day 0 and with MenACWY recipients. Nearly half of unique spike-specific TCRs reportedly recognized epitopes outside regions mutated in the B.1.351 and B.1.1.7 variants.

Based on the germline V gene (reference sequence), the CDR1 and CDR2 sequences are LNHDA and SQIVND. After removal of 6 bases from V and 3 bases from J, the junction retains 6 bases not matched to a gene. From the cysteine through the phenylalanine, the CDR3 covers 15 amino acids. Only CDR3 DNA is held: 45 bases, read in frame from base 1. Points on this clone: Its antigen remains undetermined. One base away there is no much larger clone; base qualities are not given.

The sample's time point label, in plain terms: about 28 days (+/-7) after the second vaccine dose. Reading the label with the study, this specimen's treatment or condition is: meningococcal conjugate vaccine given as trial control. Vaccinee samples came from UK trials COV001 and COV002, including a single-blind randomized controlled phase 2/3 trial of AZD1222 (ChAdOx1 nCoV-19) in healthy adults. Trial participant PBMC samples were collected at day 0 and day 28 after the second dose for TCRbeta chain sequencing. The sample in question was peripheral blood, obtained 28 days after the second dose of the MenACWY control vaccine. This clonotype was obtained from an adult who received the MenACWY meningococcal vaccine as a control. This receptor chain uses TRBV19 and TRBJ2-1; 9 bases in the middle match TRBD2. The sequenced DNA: TGTGCCAGTAGGAGGGGCGGGAGGGGCTACAATGAGCAGTTCTTC. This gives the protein CASRRGGRGYNEQFF.